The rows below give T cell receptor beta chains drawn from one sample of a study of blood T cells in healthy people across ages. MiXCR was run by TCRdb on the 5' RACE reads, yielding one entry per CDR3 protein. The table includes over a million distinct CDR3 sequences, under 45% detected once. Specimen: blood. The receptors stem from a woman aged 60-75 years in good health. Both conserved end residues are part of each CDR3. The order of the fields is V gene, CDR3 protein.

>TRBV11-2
CASSSRTAGGLQYF
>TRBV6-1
CASSDPGGTLGYTF
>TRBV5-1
CASSLDDSSSYEQYF
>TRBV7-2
CANRDLGDVEQFF
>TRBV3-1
CASSQGLGSGANVLTF
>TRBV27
CASSGSSGRYNEQFF
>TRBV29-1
CSVGERSDTQYF
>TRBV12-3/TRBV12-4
CASSLGHNSPLHF
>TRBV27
CASSNEGRQTQYF
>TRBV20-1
CSANIGETQYF
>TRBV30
CAWSSSLTAGTGRYEQYF
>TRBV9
CASSVEGHGGPDTQYF
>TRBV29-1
CSVVPSSGRSFF
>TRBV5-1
CASSLVSGIAYNEQFF
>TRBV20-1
CSARDWLAADEQFF
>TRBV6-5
CASSYSEVRNYEQYF
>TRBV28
CASSLTIGPDSRTNTEAFF
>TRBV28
CASLRDSYEQYF
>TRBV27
CASRLGTPDTQYF
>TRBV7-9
CATTGTSGGTYNEQFF
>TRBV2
CASIRGAGTEAFF
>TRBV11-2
CASSVLGSSYEQYF
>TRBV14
CASSRSTDPTDTQYF
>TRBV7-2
CASSSSGRSYKEQFF
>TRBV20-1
CSARDFAGDQPQHF
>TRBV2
CASSGEGQGVTYEQYF
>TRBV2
CASSETSGTSPGTQYF
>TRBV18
CASSPPPHSLRTDTQYF
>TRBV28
CASSLPYQRFEQYF
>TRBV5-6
CASTPYEQYF
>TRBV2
CASSGGGWDRNQPQHF
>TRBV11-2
CASSLGLRPDTQYF
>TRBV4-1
CASSLWTGVGEKLFF
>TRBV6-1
CASSPSRGTGLGEEQYF
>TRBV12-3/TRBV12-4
CASSLVQLTYEQYF
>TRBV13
CASSLRISYNEQFF
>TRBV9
CASSDAGGQETQYF
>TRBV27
CASNPGLAGALYEQYF
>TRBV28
CASSLFKNEQYF
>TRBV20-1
CSASIAEGLALSSYEQYF
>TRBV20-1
CSARDHGGRRPQETQYF
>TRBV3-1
CASSQEEGTVVEQFF
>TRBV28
CASSPFLGNTQYF
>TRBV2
CARNPHQETQYF
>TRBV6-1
CASSASGLAGGRYEQYF